This passage covers 13 T cell receptor beta chains from one sample sequenced in a study of CD8 T cells in ankylosing spondylitis. One entry per CDR3 protein results from TCRdb running MiXCR on the 5' RACE reads. The sample lists under 35,000 distinct CDR3 sequences, roughly 7.2% occurring once. Source material: blood, either unsorted or a sorted T cell fraction (not recorded which). The receptors originated from a male donor with ankylosing spondylitis or in good health (not recorded which).

The sample holds many counts of this clonotype. The CDR3 coding sequence is TGCGCCAGCAGTAGCGAGCGGGGTTACAATGAGCAGTTCTTC. Translated, it gives CASSSERGYNEQFF. This chain uses TRBV10-2 with TRBJ2-1, with 7 bases that match TRBD2. The CDR3 extends over 14 amino acids. J lost 4 bases, V lost 5 bases, and 5 bases had no gene match. From germline, CDR1 is WSHSY and CDR2 SAAADI.

This clonotype was recorded many times. This chain links TRBV5-1 with TRBJ2-1; D unresolved. CDR3 size: 13 residues. V shed 4 bases and J shed 6 bases, with 11 bases lying between them. Germline V gene data show CDR1 as SGHRS and CDR2 as YFSETQ. CDR3 protein: CASSLLKGNEQFF. Written as DNA, the CDR3 is TGCGCCAGCAGCCTCCTTAAAGGCAATGAGCAGTTCTTC.

This clonotype was found a few times. The chain has TRBV12-3 or TRBV12-4 and TRBJ2-2, with a possible D match to TRBD1 (5 bases). CDR3 length: 13 residues. V was clipped by 3 bases and J by 6 bases, with 8 bases between them. CDR3 protein: CASSFQGPGELFF. Written as DNA, the CDR3 is TGTGCCAGCAGTTTTCAGGGCCCCGGGGAGCTGTTTTTT.

This clonotype has at least ten counts. The J gene is TRBJ1-1, the V gene TRBV9; D not resolved. Trimming pared 1 base from V and 4 bases from J, leaving 8 bases between. This CDR3 is 13 amino acids long. Per the germline V gene, CDR1 is SGDLS and CDR2 is YYNGEE. The CDR3 region is CASSVNPGTEAFF. In DNA, the CDR3 is TGTGCCAGCAGCGTAAATCCGGGCACTGAAGCTTTCTTT.

To note about this clonotype: A much more abundant neighbour one base away suggests this may be a read error. The chain is built from TRBV3-1 and TRBJ2-1; 8 nucleotides agree with TRBD2. The CDR3 totals 15 residues. V was pared by 4 bases and J by 6 bases, with 8 bases of the junction left unmatched. Germline CDR1 LGHDT, CDR2 YNNKEL (reference sequence). The CDR3 sequence is CASSLRLARGNEQFF. Written as DNA, the CDR3 is TGTGCCAGCAGCCTTCGACTAGCGAGGGGCAATGAGCAGTTCTTC.

This clonotype has only a few counts. The rearrangement links TRBV11-2 to TRBJ1-1; a weak D match, TRBD1 (6 bases). The CDR3 spans 15 residues. V was shortened by 5 bases and J by 3 bases, with 16 bases between the two germline ends. Germline V lookup: CDR1 SGHAT, CDR2 FQNNGV. This CDR3 is CASSIPRGADTEAFF. For the CDR3, the DNA is TGTGCCAGCAGCATACCCAGGGGCGCGGACACTGAAGCTTTCTTT. The full variable domain, in which reference TRBV11-2 and TRBJ1-1 provide the parts outside the CDR3, is EAGVAQSPRYKIIEKRQSVAFWCNPISGHATLYWYQQILGQGPKLLIQFQNNGVVDDSQLPKDRFSAERLKGVDSTLKIQPAKLEDSAVYLCASSIPRGADTEAFFGQGTRLTVV.

This clonotype was detected ten times or more. The chain uses TRBV3-1 and TRBJ2-2, with TRBD1 matching 8 bases. V lost 1 base, J lost 12 bases, and 1 base stayed unmatched. The germline V gene has CDR1 LGHDT and CDR2 YNNKEL (reference sequence). CDR3 length equals 12 residues. In nucleotides, the CDR3 is TGTGCCAGCAGCCAAGGACAGGGGAAGCTGTTTTTT. It yields the protein CASSQGQGKLFF.

This clonotype was picked up many times. The V gene is TRBV6-5, the J gene TRBJ1-5; tentative D call: TRBD1 (5 bases). The CDR3 consists of 15 residues. V lost 0 bases to trimming and J lost 2 bases, with 8 bases between them. Germline CDR1 reads MNHEY; CDR2 reads SVGAGI. CDR3 region: CASSYSQGGNQPQHF. As DNA, the CDR3 is TGTGCCAGCAGTTACTCTCAGGGTGGCAATCAGCCCCAGCATTTT.

This clonotype was seen repeatedly, ten times or more. V is TRBV6-1 and J is TRBJ2-7, with D possibly matching TRBD2 (5 bases). Germline assignment: CDR1 MNHNS and CDR2 SASEGT. Trimming shortened V by 0 bases and J by 2 bases, and 11 bases separated the two germline ends. This CDR3 contains 15 residues. CDR3 nucleotide sequence: TGTGCCAGCAGTGAAGCACACCGGGGAACCTACGAGCAGTACTTC. It encodes CASSEAHRGTYEQYF.

The chain joins TRBV5-4 to TRBJ2-7; 9 bases map to TRBD2. J gave up 4 bases and V 0 bases, and 5 bases lay outside the gene matches. The CDR3 runs 15 residues. The V gene's germline CDR1 is SGHNT and CDR2 YYREEE (reference sequence). The CDR3 spells CASSLEASGKYEQYF. CDR3 coding DNA: TGTGCCAGCAGCTTGGAGGCTAGCGGGAAATACGAGCAGTACTTC.

In its sample, this clonotype was seen many times. A much larger clonotype is one base distant, so this may be a read error. The chain couples TRBV10-3 to TRBJ1-5; unclear D gene. V was shortened by 2 bases and J by 5 bases, with 7 bases between the two germline ends. CDR1 and CDR2 (germline): ENHRY, SYGVKD. The CDR3 covers 13 residues. CDR3 sequence: CAISEDPHQPQHF. The CDR3 coding sequence is TGTGCCATCAGTGAGGACCCCCATCAGCCCCAGCATTTT.

This clonotype was found many times. A junction boundary mismatches the germline segment, possibly from a read error. The chain is built from TRBV11-2 and TRBJ2-1; 9 bases are a match to TRBD2. The CDR3 is 13 residues long. Per the germline V gene, CDR1 is SGHAT and CDR2 is FQNNGV. DNA of the CDR3: TGTGCCAGCAGCTTAGAGACTAGCGGTCCCGGGCTCTTC. Translating gives CASSLETSGPGLF.

This clonotype was counted at least ten times. V usage is TRBV27 and J usage is TRBJ2-1; 11 bases line up with TRBD2. Germline CDR1 reads MNHEY; CDR2 reads SMNVEV (reference sequence). V gave up 2 bases and J gave up 3 bases; unmatched junction bases: 9. The CDR3 extends over 18 amino acids. DNA for the CDR3: TGTGCCAGCAGTTTAACCCCCCCCGGGACTAGCGGCTACAATGAGCAGTTCTTC. Protein: CASSLTPPGTSGYNEQFF.